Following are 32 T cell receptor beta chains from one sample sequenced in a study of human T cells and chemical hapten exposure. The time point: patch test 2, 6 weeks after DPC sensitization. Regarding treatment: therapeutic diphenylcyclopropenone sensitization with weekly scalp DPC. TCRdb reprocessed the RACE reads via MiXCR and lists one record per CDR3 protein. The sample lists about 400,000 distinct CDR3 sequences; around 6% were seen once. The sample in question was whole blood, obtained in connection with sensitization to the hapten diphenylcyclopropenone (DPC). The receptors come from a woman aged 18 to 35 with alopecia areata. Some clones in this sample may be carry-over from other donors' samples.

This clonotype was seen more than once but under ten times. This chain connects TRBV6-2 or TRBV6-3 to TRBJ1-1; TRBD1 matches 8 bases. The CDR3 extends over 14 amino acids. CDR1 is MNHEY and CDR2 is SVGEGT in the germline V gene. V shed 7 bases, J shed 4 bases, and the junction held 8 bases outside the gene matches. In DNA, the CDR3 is TGTGCCAGCACCCGACAGGGGCGAGGCACTGAAGCTTTCTTT. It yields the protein CASTRQGRGTEAFF.

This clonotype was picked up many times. This CDR3 is CASSLSPVAGSQETQYF. The CDR3 nucleotides read TGTGCCAGCAGCTTAAGTCCCGTCGCAGGTTCTCAAGAGACCCAGTACTTC. The chain employs TRBV7-3 and TRBJ2-5; D ambiguous. The CDR3 runs to 17 residues. Germline V CDR1 and CDR2: SGHTA, FQGTGA. Trimming took off 1 base at V and 2 bases at J, with 17 bases between the two ends.

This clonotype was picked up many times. Here the CDR3 reads CASSSGQGASSPLHF. The CDR3, as DNA: TGTGCCAGCAGCTCTGGACAGGGGGCGAGTTCACCCCTCCACTTT. The genes are TRBV7-8 and TRBJ1-6, with 11 bases aligning to TRBD1. Germline V lookup: CDR1 SGHVS, CDR2 FQNEAQ. The trim removed 4 bases at V and 9 bases at J, leaving 5 bases unmatched. The CDR3 consists of 15 residues. The full variable domain, completed using reference TRBV7-8 and TRBJ1-6, is GAGVSQSPRYKVAKRGQDVALRCDPISGHVSLFWYQQALGQGPEFLTYFQNEAQLDKSGLPSDRFFAERPEGSVSTLKIQRTQQEDSAVYLCASSSGQGASSPLHFGNGTRLTVT.

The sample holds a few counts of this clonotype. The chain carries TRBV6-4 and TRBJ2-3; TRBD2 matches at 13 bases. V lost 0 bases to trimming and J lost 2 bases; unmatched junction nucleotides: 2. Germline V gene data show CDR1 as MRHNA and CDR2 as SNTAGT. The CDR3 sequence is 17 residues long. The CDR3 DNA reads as TGTGCCAGCAGTGACTCGACTAGCGGGGGGTCCACAGATACGCAGTATTTT. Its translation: CASSDSTSGGSTDTQYF.

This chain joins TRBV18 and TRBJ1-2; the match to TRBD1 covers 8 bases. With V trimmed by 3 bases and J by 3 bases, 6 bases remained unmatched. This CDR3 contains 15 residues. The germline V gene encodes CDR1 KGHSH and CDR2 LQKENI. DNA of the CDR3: TGTGCCAGCTCACCTCGGACAGGGCTTGACTATGGCTACACCTTC. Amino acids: CASSPRTGLDYGYTF. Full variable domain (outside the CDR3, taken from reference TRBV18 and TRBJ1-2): NAGVMQNPRHLVRRRGQEARLRCSPMKGHSHVYWYRQLPEEGLKFMVYLQKENIIDESGMPKERFSAEFPKEGPSILRIQQVVRGDSAAYFCASSPRTGLDYGYTFGSGTRLTVV.

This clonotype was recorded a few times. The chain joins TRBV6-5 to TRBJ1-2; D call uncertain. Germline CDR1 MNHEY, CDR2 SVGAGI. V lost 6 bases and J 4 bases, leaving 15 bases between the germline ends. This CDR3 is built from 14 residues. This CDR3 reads CASSLQYIGYGYTF. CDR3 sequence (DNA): TGTGCCAGCAGCTTACAATATATTGGCTATGGCTACACCTTC.

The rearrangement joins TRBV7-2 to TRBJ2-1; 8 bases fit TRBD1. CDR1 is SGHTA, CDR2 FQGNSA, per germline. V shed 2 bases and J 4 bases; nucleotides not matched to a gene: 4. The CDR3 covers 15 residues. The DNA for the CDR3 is TGTGCCAGCAGCTTACGGCAGGGGGCTTACAATGAGCAGTTCTTC. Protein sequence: CASSLRQGAYNEQFF.

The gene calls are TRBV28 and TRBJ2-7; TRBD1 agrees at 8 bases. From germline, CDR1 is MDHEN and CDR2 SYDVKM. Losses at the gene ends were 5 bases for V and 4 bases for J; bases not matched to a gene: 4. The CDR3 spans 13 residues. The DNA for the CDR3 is TGTGCCAGCAGTGGACAGGGACAGTACGAGCAGTACTTC. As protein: CASSGQGQYEQYF.

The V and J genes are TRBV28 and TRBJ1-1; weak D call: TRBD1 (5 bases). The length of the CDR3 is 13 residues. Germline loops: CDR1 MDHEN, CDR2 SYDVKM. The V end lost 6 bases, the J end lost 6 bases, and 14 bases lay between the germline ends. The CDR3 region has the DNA TGTGCCAGCAGCCAGAGCAGGGTATCTGAAGCTTTCTTT. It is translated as CASSQSRVSEAFF.

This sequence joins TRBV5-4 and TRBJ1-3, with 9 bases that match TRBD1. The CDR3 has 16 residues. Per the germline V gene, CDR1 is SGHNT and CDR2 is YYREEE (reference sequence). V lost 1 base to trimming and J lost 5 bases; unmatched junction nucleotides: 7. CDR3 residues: CASSLFGDRARNTIYF. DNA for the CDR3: TGTGCCAGCAGCTTGTTTGGGGACAGGGCTCGAAACACCATATATTTT.

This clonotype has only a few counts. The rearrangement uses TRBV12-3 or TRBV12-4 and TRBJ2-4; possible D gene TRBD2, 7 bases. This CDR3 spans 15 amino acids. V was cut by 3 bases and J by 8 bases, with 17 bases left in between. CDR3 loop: CASSLGGLGPDIQYF. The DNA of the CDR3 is TGTGCCAGCAGTTTGGGGGGGCTGGGACCGGACATTCAGTACTTC.

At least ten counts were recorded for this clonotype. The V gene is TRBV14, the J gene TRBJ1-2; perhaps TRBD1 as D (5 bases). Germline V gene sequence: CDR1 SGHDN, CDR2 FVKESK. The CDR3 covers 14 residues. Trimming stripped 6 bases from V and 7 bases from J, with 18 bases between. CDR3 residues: CASSRAGREGGYTF. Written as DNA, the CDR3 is TGTGCCAGCAGTCGCGCGGGCAGGGAAGGTGGCTACACCTTC.

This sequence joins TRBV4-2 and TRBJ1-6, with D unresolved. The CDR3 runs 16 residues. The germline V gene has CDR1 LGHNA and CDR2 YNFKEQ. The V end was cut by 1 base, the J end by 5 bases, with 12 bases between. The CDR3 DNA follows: TGTGCCAGCAGCCAAGCAACGCAGCCTAATAATTCACCCCTCCACTTT. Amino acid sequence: CASSQATQPNNSPLHF.

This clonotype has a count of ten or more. In nucleotides, the CDR3 is TGTGCCAGCAGTAGACAGCAACATAATGAAAAACTGTTTTTT. Translating gives CASSRQQHNEKLFF. The chain has TRBV6-5 and TRBJ1-4; possibly TRBD1 for D (5 bases). Germline CDR1 is MNHEY and CDR2 is SVGAGI. The CDR3 is 14 residues long. Trimming cost V 5 bases and J 4 bases, with 11 bases left between them.

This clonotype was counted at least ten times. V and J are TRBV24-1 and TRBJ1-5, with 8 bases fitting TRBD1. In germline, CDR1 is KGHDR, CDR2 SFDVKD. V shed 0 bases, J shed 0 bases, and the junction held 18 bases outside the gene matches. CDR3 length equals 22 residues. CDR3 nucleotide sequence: TGTGCCACCAGTGATTTGTATCGACCCAGGGGGCGGACATTGTATAGCAATCAGCCCCAGCATTTT. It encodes CATSDLYRPRGRTLYSNQPQHF.

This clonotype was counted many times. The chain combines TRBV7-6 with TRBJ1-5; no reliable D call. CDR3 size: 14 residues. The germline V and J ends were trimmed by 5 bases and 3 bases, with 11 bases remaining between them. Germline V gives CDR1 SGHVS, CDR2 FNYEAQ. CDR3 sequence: CASSRTPINQPQHF. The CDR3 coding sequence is TGTGCCAGCAGCCGAACCCCAATCAATCAGCCCCAGCATTTT.

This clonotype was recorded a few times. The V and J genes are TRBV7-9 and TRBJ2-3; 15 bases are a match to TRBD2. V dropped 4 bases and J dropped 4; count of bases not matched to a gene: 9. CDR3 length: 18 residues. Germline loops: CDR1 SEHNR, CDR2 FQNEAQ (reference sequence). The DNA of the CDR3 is TGTGCCAGCAGCTCGGTCTGGACTAGCGGGGGGGAGGCAGATACGCAGTATTTT. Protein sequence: CASSSVWTSGGEADTQYF.

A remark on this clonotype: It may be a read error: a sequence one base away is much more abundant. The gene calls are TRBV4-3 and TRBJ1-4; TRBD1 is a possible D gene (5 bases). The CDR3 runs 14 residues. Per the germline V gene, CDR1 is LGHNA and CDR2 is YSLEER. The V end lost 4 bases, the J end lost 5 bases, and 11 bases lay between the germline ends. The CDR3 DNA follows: TGCGCCAGCAGCCTAGATTGGGGGAATGAAAAACTGTTTTTT. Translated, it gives CASSLDWGNEKLFF.

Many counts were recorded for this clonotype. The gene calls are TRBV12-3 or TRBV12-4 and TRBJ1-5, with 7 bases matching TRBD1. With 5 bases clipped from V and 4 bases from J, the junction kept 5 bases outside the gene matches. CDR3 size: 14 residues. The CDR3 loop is CASSPNRGNQPQHF. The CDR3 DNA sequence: TGTGCCAGCAGTCCAAACAGGGGAAATCAGCCCCAGCATTTT.

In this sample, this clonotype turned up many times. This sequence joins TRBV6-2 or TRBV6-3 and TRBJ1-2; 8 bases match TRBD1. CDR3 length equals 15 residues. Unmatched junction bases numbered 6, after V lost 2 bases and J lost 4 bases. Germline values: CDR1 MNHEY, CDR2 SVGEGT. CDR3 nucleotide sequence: TGTGCCAGCAGTTACCAAGGACAGGGAGGCTATGGCTACACCTTC. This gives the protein CASSYQGQGGYGYTF.

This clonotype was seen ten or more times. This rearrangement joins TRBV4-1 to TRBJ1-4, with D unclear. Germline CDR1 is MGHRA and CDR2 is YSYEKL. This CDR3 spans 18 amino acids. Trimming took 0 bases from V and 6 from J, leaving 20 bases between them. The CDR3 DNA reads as TGCGCCAGCAGCCAAGATCGAAGGACTCGGGAGAGATATGAAAAACTGTTTTTT. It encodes CASSQDRRTRERYEKLFF.

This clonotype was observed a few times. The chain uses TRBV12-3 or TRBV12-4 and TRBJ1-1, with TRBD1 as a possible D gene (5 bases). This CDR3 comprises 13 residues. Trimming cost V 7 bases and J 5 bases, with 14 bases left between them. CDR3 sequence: CASTLQVATEAFF. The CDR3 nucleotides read TGTGCCAGCACCCTACAGGTAGCAACTGAAGCTTTCTTT.

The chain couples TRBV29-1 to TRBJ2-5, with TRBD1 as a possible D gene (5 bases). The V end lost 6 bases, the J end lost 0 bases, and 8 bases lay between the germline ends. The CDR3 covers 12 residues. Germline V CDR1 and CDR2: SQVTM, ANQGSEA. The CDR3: CSVIRDQETQYF. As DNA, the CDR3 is TGCAGCGTAATCAGGGACCAAGAGACCCAGTACTTC.

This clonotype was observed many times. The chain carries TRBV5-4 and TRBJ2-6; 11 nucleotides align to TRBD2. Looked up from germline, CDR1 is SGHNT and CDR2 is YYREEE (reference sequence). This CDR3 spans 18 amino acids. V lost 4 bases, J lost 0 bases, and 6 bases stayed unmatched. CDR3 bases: TGTGCCAGCAGCCCTACTAGCGGGGGCCGCTCTGGGGCCAACGTCCTGACTTTC. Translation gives CASSPTSGGRSGANVLTF.

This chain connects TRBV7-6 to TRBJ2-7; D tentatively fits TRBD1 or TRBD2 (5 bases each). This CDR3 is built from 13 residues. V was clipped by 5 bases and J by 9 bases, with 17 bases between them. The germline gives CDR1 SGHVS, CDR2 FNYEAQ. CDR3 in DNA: TGTGCCAGCAGCACGACAGTAGTCGGGGCGCAGTACTTC. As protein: CASSTTVVGAQYF.

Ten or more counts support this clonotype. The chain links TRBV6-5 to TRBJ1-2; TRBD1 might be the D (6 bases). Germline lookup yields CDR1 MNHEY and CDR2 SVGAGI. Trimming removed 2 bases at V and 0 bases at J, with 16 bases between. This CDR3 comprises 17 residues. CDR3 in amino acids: CASSYQYDYRANYGYTF. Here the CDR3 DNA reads TGTGCCAGCAGTTACCAATATGATTACAGGGCTAACTATGGCTACACCTTC.

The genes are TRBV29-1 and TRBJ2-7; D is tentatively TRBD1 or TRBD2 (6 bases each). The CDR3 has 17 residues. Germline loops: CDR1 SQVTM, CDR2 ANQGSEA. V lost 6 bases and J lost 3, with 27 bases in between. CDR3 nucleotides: TGCAGCGTCCTCAAAAGTCGGGGGCAGGGGCGGAACTACGAGCAGTACTTC. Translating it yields CSVLKSRGQGRNYEQYF.

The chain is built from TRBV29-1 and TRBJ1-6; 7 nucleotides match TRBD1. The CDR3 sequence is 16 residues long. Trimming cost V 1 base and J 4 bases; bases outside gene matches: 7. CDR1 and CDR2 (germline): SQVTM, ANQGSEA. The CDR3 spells CSVEVSWDSYNSPLHF. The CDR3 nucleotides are TGCAGCGTTGAAGTCTCGTGGGACAGTTATAATTCACCCCTCCACTTT.

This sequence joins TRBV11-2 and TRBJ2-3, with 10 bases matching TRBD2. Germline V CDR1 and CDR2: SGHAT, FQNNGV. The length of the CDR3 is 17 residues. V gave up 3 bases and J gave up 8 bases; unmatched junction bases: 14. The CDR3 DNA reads TGTGCCAGCAGCTTCACCTACAGCGGGGGGGCCGTCTCTACGCAGTATTTT. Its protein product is CASSFTYSGGAVSTQYF. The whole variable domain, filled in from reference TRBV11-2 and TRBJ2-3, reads EAGVAQSPRYKIIEKRQSVAFWCNPISGHATLYWYQQILGQGPKLLIQFQNNGVVDDSQLPKDRFSAERLKGVDSTLKIQPAKLEDSAVYLCASSFTYSGGAVSTQYFGPGTRLTVL.

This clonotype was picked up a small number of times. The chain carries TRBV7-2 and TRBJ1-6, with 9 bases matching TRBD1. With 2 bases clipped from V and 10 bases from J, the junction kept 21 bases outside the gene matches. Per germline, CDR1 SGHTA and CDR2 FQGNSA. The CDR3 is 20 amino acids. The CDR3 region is CASSLFPWGQGKVGRSPLHF. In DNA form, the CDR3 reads TGTGCCAGCAGCTTATTTCCTTGGGGACAGGGTAAGGTCGGAAGGTCACCCCTCCACTTT.

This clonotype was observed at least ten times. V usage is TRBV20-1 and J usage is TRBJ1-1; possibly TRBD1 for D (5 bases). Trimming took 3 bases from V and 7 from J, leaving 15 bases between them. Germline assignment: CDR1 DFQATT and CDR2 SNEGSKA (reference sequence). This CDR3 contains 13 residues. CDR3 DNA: TGCAGTGCTAGGATACAGGTCCCGCGTGAAGCTTTCTTT. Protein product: CSARIQVPREAFF.

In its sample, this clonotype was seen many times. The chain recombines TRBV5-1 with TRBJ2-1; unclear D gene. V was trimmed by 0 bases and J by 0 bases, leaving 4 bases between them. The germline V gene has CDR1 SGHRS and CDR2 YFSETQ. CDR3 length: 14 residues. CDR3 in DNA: TGCGCCAGCAGCTTGGCGGCCTCCTACAATGAGCAGTTCTTC. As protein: CASSLAASYNEQFF.